This T cell receptor (beta chain) derives from a study of blood T cell repertoires in COVID-19. Study-wide background: Samples representing acute and convalescent COVID-19 were sourced from the United States, Italy and Spain. PBMCs, B-cell-depleted T cells, or T cells were the source of the cDNA or gDNA that made up the material.

Authors' analysis steps: Reference gene primer amplification gave nucleated cell count estimates. Repertoires were generated with immunoSEQ multiplex PCR, while TCRdb's copy carries only in-frame clones and drops some. The V and J calls and clone size come from that table; D and trimming were worked out from the DNA. The data contain around 97,000 clones, roughly 90% of them singletons. This CDR3 comprises 14 residues. The V gene's germline CDR1 is GTSNPN and CDR2 SVGIG (reference sequence). Trimming took 3 bases from V and 2 from J, leaving 13 bases between them. This chain joins TRBV30 and TRBJ1-2, with D maybe TRBD1 (6 bases). The specimen sequenced was peripheral blood. This sequence was found in a woman aged 55-69 years with acute or convalescent COVID-19. The CDR3 bases are TGTGCCTGGAGAGTCAGGGGACGGAACTATGGCTACACCTTC. Its translation: CAWRVRGRNYGYTF. The variable domain in full, completed from reference TRBV30 and TRBJ1-2, reads SQTIHQWPATLVQPVGSPLSLECTVEGTSNPNLYWYRQAAGRGLQLLFYSVGIGQISSEVPQNLSASRPQDRQFILSSKKLLLSDSGFYLCAWRVRGRNYGYTFGSGTRLTVV.